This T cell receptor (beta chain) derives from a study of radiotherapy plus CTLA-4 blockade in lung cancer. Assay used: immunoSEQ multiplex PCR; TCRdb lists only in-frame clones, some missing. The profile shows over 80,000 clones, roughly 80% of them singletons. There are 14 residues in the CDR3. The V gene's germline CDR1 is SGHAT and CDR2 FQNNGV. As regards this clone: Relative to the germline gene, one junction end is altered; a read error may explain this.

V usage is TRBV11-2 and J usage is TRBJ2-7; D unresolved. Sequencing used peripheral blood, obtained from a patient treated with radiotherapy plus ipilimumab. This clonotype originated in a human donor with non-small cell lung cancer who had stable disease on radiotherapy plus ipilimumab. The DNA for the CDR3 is TGTGCCAGCAGCGTAGACCCAAAGCCGGGCGAGCAGTACTTC. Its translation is CASSVDPKPGEQYF. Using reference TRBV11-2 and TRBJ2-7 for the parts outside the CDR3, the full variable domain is EAGVAQSPRYKIIEKRQSVAFWCNPISGHATLYWYQQILGQGPKLLIQFQNNGVVDDSQLPKDRFSAERLKGVDSTLKIQPAKLEDSAVYLCASSVDPKPGEQYFGPGTRLTVT.